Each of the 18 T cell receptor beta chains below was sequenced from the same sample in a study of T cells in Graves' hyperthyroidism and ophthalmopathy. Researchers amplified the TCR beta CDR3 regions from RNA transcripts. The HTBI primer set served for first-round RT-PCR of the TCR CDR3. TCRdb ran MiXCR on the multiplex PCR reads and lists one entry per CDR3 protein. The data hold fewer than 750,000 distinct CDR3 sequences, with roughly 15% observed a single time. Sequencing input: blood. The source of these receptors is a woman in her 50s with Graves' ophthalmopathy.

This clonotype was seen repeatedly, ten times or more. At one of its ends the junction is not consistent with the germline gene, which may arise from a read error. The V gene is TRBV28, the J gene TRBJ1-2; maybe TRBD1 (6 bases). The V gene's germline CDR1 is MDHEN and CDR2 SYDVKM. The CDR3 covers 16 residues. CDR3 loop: CASSLWTDLINYGYTF. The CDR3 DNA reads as TGTGCCAGCAGTCTATGGACAGACCTCATCAACTATGGCTACACCTTC.

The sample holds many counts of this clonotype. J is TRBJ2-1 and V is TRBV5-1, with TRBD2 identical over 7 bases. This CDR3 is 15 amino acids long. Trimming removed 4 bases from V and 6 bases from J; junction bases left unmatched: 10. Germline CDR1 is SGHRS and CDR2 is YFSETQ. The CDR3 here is CASSPTSNPSNEQFF. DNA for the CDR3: TGCGCCAGCAGCCCGACTAGCAATCCGTCCAATGAGCAGTTCTTC. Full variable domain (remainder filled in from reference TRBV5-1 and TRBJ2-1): KAGVTQTPRYLIKTRGQQVTLSCSPISGHRSVSWYQQTPGQGLQFLFEYFSETQRNKGNFPGRFSGRQFSNSRSEMNVSTLELGDSALYLCASSPTSNPSNEQFFGPGTRLTVL.

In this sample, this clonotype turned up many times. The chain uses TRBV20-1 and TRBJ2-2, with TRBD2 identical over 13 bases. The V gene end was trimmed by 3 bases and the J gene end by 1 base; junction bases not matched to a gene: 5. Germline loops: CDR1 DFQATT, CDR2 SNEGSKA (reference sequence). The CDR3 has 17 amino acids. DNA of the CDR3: TGCAGTGCTAGGGTGACTAGCGGGAGGATGAACACCGGGGAGCTGTTTTTT. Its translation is CSARVTSGRMNTGELFF.

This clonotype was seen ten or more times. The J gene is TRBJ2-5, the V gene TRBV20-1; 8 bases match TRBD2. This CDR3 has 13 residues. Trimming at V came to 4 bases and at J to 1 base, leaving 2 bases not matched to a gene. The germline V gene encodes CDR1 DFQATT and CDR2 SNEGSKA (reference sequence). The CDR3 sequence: CSAKLAVQETQYF. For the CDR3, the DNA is TGCAGTGCTAAACTAGCGGTCCAAGAGACCCAGTACTTC.

The CDR3 DNA is TGTGCCAGCAGACGACAGGGGGCGCAGAGCGGGGAGCTGTTTTTT. The encoded protein is CASRRQGAQSGELFF. This chain links TRBV28 with TRBJ2-2; the match to TRBD1 covers 10 bases. The CDR3 has 15 residues. The V and J ends lost 6 bases and 7 bases, in that order; junction bases with no gene match: 8. Per germline, CDR1 MDHEN and CDR2 SYDVKM.

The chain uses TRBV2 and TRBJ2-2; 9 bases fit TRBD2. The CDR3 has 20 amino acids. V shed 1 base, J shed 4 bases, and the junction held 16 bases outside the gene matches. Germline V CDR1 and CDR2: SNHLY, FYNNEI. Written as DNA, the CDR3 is TGTGCCAGCAGTGAAGGAATACCTAGCGGGGCCCTGACAGGCACCGGGGAGCTGTTTTTT. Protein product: CASSEGIPSGALTGTGELFF.

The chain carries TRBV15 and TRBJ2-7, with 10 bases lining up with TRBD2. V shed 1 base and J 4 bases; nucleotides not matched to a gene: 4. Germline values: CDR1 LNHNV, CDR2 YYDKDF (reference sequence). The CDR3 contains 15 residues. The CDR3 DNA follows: TGTGCCACCAGCAGAGGGCTAGCGGGAGTATACGAGCAGTACTTC. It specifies CATSRGLAGVYEQYF.

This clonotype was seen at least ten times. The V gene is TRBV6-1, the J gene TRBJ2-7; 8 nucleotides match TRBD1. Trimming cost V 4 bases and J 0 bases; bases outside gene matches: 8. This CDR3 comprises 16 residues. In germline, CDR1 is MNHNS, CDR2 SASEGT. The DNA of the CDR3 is TGTGCCAGCAGTGGCCGACAGGGGCAGAACTCCTACGAGCAGTACTTC. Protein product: CASSGRQGQNSYEQYF.

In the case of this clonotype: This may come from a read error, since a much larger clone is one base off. CDR3 in DNA: TGTGCCAGCAGCTCTCGTCCCTTAAGAAGCTCCTACAATGAGCAGTTCTTC. It specifies CASSSRPLRSSYNEQFF. The chain joins TRBV11-2 to TRBJ2-1, with D unclear. CDR3 size: 17 residues. V lost 4 bases, J lost 0 bases, and 16 bases lay in between. CDR1 SGHAT and CDR2 FQNNGV come from the germline V gene.

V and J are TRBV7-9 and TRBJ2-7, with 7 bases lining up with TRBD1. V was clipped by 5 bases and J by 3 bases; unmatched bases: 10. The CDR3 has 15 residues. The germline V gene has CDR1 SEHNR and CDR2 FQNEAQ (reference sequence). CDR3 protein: CASSLQGFPIYEQYF. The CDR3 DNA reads TGTGCCAGCAGCCTACAGGGGTTCCCCATCTACGAGCAGTACTTC.

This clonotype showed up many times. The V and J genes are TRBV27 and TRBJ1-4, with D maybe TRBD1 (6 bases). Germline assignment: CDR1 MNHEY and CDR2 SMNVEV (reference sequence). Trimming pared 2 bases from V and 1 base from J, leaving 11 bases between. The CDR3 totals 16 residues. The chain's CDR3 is CASSLGGLGTNEKLFF. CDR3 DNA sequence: TGTGCCAGCAGTTTAGGGGGCCTGGGAACTAATGAAAAACTGTTTTTT.

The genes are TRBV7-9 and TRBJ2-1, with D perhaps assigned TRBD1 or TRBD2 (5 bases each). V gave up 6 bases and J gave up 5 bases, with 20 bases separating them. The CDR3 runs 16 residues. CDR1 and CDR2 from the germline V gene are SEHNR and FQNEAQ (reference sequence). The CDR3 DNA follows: TGTGCCAGCAGGAAGAAACCGGGGCTACAAGACAATGAGCAGTTCTTC. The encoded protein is CASRKKPGLQDNEQFF.

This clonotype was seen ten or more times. CDR3 DNA sequence: TGTGCCAGCAGCCCATCGGGGCAGGGCAGCGGCTACACCTTC. This encodes CASSPSGQGSGYTF. The chain employs TRBV7-9 and TRBJ1-2, with D tentatively TRBD1 (5 bases). The germline V gene has CDR1 SEHNR and CDR2 FQNEAQ (reference sequence). The V end lost 5 bases, the J end lost 8 bases, and 18 bases lay between the germline ends. The CDR3 totals 14 residues. Together with reference TRBV7-9 and TRBJ1-2, the CDR3 gives the full variable domain: DTGVSQNPRHKITKRGQNVTFRCDPISEHNRLYWYRQTLGQGPEFLTYFQNEAQLEKSRLLSDRFSAERPKGSFSTLEIQRTEQGDSAMYLCASSPSGQGSGYTFGSGTRLTVV.

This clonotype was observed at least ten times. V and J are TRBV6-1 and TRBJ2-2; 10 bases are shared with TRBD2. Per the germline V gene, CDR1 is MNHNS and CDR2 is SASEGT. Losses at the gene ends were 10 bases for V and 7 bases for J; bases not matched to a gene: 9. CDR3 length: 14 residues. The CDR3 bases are TGTGCCACCTCACTAGCGGGAAGTCACGGGGAGCTGTTTTTT. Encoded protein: CATSLAGSHGELFF.

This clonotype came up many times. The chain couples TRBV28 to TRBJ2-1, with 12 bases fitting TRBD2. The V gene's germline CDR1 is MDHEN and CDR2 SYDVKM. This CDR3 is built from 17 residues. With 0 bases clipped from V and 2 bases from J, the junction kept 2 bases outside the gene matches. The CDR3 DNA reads TGTGCCAGCAGTTTATGGGCTAGCGGGAGGGCCTACAATGAGCAGTTCTTC. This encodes CASSLWASGRAYNEQFF.

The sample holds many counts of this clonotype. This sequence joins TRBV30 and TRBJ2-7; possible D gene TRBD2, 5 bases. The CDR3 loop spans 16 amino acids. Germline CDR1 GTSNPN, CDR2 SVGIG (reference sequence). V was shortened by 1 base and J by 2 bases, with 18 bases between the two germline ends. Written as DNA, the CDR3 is TGTGCCTGGAGTGGGGGTATGGAGGACCACACCTACGAGCAGTACTTC. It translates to CAWSGGMEDHTYEQYF.

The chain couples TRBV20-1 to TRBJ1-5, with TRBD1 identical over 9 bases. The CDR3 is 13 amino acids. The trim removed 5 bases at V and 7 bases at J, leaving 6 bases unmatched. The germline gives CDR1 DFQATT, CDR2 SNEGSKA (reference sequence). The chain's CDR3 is CSAPQGAEQPQHF. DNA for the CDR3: TGCAGTGCTCCACAGGGGGCTGAACAGCCCCAGCATTTT.

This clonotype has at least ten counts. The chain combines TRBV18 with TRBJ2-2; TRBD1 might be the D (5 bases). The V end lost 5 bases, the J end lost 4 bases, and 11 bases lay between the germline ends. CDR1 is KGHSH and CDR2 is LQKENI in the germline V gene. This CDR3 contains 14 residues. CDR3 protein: CASSDQQATGELFF. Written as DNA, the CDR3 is TGTGCCAGCTCAGACCAACAGGCCACCGGGGAGCTGTTTTTT.